The clone carrying this T cell receptor (beta chain) was seen only a few times. The target antigen is unknown. The repertoire was sequenced with immunoSEQ multiplex PCR; TCRdb's copy has only in-frame clones and lacks some. Among tens of thousands of clones, 88% were seen once, and the ten largest hold roughly 11%. The CDR3 consists of 15 residues. V lost 6 bases, J lost 6 bases, and 17 bases lay in between. Germline V gene lookup returns CDR1 MNHEY and CDR2 SMNVEV (reference sequence). The source of the sample is a study of OX40 agonist ivuxolimab in advanced cancers. For the study at large: Intravenous ivuxolimab at 0.01 to 10 mg/kg was given to patients every 2 weeks.

Regarding the study as a whole: More expanded clones were found, on average, in CD8+ than in CD4+ T cells.

This clonotype originated in an adult with an advanced solid tumor such as melanoma, head and neck, liver or kidney cancer. The source material was CD4+ or CD8+ T cells sorted from blood, sampled in a trial of the OX40 agonist ivuxolimab. The genes are TRBV27 and TRBJ2-2, with D perhaps matching TRBD1 (6 bases). CDR3 sequence (DNA): TGTGCCAGCAGGAGTAGCCAGGGGATGGCCGGGGAGCTGTTTTTT. Protein product: CASRSSQGMAGELFF.